This TCR beta chain was documented in a study of blood T cell repertoires in COVID-19. Study-level information: Researchers got acute and convalescent COVID-19 samples from the United States, Italy and Spain. PBMCs, B-cell-depleted T cells, or T cells provided the cDNA or gDNA that made up the material.

Under the authors' procedure: Estimation of nucleated cell counts relied on the amplification of reference gene primers. This table comes from immunoSEQ multiplex PCR, and its TCRdb copy is limited to in-frame clones, with some not included. From that table come the V and J calls and clone size; the DNA was used to work out D and trimming. This table holds about 150,000 clones, approximately 82% found once. CDR1 is MNHEY, CDR2 SVGAGI, per germline. The CDR3 extends over 13 amino acids. With 6 bases removed from V and 3 bases from J, the gap between germline ends came to 12 bases. Material: peripheral blood. This sequence was found in a woman aged 45 to 65 with acute or convalescent COVID-19. The rearrangement links TRBV6-5 to TRBJ2-7; unclear D gene. The CDR3 DNA sequence: TGTGCCAGCAGGCAGTCAATAATCTACGAGCAGTACTTC. Its translation is CASRQSIIYEQYF.